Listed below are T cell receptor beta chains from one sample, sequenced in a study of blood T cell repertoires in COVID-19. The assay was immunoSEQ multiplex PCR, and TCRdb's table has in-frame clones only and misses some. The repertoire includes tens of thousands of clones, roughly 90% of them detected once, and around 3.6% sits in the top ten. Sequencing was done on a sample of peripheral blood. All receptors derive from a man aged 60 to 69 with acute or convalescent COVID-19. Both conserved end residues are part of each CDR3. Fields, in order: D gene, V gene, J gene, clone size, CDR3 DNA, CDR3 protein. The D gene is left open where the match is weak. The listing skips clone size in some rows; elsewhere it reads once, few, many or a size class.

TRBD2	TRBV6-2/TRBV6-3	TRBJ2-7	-	TGTGCCAGCAGTGGACTAGCTCAAACCTCCTACGAGCAGTACTTC	CASSGLAQTSYEQYF
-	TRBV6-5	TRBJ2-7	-	TGTGCCAGCAGTTTTCGGGAGTACTCCTACGAGCAGTACTTC	CASSFREYSYEQYF
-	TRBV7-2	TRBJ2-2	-	TGTGCCAGCAGCTTAAATCGGAACACCGGGGAGCTGTTTTTT	CASSLNRNTGELFF
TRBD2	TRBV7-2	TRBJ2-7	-	TGTGCCAGCAGCTTCGGCGGGAGGCGTTCGGGGGAGCAGTACTTC	CASSFGGRRSGEQYF
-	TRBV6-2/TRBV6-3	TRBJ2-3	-	TGTGCCAGCAGTCCAACGGGACACCCTAGCACAGATACGCAGTATTTT	CASSPTGHPSTDTQYF
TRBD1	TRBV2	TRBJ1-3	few	TGTGCCAGCAGTGATTGGGACAGCTCTGGAAACACCATATATTTT	CASSDWDSSGNTIYF
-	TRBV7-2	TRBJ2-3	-	TGTGCCAGCAGCTTAAGTCCGACTAGCACAGATACGCAGTATTTT	CASSLSPTSTDTQYF
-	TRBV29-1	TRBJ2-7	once	TGCAGCGTTGAAGATCCCTTCTACGAGCAGTACTTC	CSVEDPFYEQYF
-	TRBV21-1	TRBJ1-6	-	TGTGCCAGCGACAGAGATTCACCCCTCCACTTT	CASDRDSPLHF
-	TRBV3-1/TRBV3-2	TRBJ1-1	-	TGTGCCAGCAGCCAAGATTATGGCAGGGGTGAAGCTTTCTTT	CASSQDYGRGEAFF
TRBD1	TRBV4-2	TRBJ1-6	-	TGTGCCAGCAGCCAAGCAGCAGGGGGTGACTCACCCCTCCACTTT	CASSQAAGGDSPLHF
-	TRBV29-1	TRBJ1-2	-	TGCAGCGTGACCTCAAAGGGGCTCTATGGCTACACCTTC	CSVTSKGLYGYTF
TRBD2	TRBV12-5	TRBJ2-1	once	TGCGCTAGTGGTTCTGCCTTTAGCGGGTCGCGATCCAATGAGCAGTTCTTC	CASGSAFSGSRSNEQFF
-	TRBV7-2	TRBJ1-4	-	TGTGCCAGCAGCGTACAAAGTGAAAAACTGTTTTTT	CASSVQSEKLFF
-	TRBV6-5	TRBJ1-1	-	TGTGCCAGTGAGGACAGCTCTTTGAACACTGAAGCTTTCTTT	CASEDSSLNTEAFF
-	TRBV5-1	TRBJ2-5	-	TGCGCCAGCAGCCGGGACTCCACACGCGGAGAGACCCAGTACTTC	CASSRDSTRGETQYF
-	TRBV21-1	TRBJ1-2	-	TGTGCCAGCAGCTCGCGGGGCCGCGGGGGCTATGGCTACACCTTC	CASSSRGRGGYGYTF
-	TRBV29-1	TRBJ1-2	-	TGCAGCGTTGAAGACAGGGCCTACTATGGCTACACCTTC	CSVEDRAYYGYTF
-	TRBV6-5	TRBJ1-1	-	TGTGCCAGCAGAGACAAGATGGGCCACGCTTTCTTT	CASRDKMGHAFF
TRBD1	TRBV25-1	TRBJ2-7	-	TGTGCCAGCAGTGGGGACAGGGGATACGAGCAGTACTTC	CASSGDRGYEQYF
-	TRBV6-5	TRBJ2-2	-	TGTGCCAGCAGTTTCCAACGTCGGGGGGAGCTGTTTTTT	CASSFQRRGELFF
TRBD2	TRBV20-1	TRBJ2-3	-	TGCAGTGCTAGTGGTCTAGCGGGAGTACAGATCAGCGATACGCAGTATTTT	CSASGLAGVQISDTQYF
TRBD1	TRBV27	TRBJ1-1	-	TGTGCCAGCAGTTATCACAGGGGAGACACTGAAGCTTTCTTT	CASSYHRGDTEAFF
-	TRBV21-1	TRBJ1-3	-	TGTGCCAGCAGCAAAGGCCCGGGATCAACTGGAAACACCATATATTTT	CASSKGPGSTGNTIYF
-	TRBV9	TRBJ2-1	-	TGTGCCAGCAGCGTAGTTCCAGGGCCGAGGAATGAGCAGTTCTTC	CASSVVPGPRNEQFF
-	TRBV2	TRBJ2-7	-	TGTGCCAGCAGTGAGGGCGGACTCTACGAGCAGTACTTC	CASSEGGLYEQYF
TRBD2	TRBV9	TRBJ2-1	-	TGTGCCAGCAGCGTGCTAGCGGGAGTCTACAATGAGCAGTTCTTC	CASSVLAGVYNEQFF
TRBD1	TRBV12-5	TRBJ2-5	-	TGTGCTAGTGGTTTGGTACAGGGGGCATGGGAGACCCAGTACTTC	CASGLVQGAWETQYF